Presented here are 7 T cell receptor beta chains from one specimen sequenced in a study of blood T cell repertoires in COVID-19. Some clones are missing from TCRdb's copy, which holds only in-frame ones; the method was immunoSEQ multiplex PCR. The repertoire has fewer than 650,000 clones, roughly 91% of them found once; the top ten carry 7.8%. Sequencing was performed on peripheral blood. The receptors shown here come from a woman aged 45-65 years with COVID-19, enrolled during active disease.

The CDR3 DNA is TGCGCCAGCAGCTCCTCGGCGGGTCCTTCCTACAATGAGCAGTTCTTC. Residues: CASSSSAGPSYNEQFF. The genes are TRBV5-1 and TRBJ2-1, with D possibly matching TRBD2 (5 bases). The CDR3 is made up of 16 amino acids. With 3 bases removed from V and 1 base from J, the gap between germline ends came to 14 bases. Germline-derived CDR1 and CDR2 are SGHRS and YFSETQ.

The CDR3 DNA reads TGTGCCAGCAGATCTTGGGGCGTCGGCAATCAGCCCCAGCATTTT. It encodes CASRSWGVGNQPQHF. The V call is TRBV5-8, the J call TRBJ1-5; possible D gene TRBD1, 5 bases. Per the germline V gene, CDR1 is SGHTS and CDR2 is YDEGEE. The CDR3 has 15 residues. Trimming shortened V by 5 bases and J by 2 bases, and 14 bases separated the two germline ends. Supplemented by reference TRBV5-8 and TRBJ1-5, the full variable domain reads EAGVTQSPTHLIKTRGQQATLRCSPISGHTSVYWYQQALGLGLQFLLWYDEGEERNRGNFPPRFSGRQFPNYSSELNVNALELEDSALYLCASRSWGVGNQPQHFGDGTRLSIL.

The chain combines TRBV11-3 with TRBJ2-7; 8 nucleotides match TRBD2. CDR3 length: 15 amino acids. The germline V gene has CDR1 SGHNT and CDR2 YENEEA. J was trimmed by 1 base and V by 0 bases; bases with no gene match: 2. The CDR3 sequence: CASSLESGGSYEQYF. DNA of the CDR3: TGTGCCAGCAGCTTAGAGAGCGGGGGATCCTACGAGCAGTACTTC.

The V call is TRBV3-1 (or the pseudogene TRBV3-2), the J call TRBJ1-1; D may be TRBD1 (6 bases). The V end was cut by 0 bases, the J end by 8 bases, with 16 bases between. The CDR3 is made up of 15 amino acids. The V gene's germline CDR1 is LGHDT and CDR2 YNNKEL (reference sequence). DNA of the CDR3: TGTGCCAGCAGCCAAGATGGGGGGAGGGGGGCGGAAGCTTTCTTT. Translated, it gives CASSQDGGRGAEAFF.

The rearrangement links TRBV28 to TRBJ2-7, with D unclear. The CDR3 is 11 amino acids. With 8 bases removed from V and 6 bases from J, the gap between germline ends came to 11 bases. Germline V gene sequence: CDR1 MDHEN, CDR2 SYDVKM. CDR3 nucleotides: TGTGCCAGCGTGTCTATAAGCGAGCAGTACTTC. It translates to CASVSISEQYF.

The chain's CDR3 is CATLRDRGSHGYTF. The DNA of the CDR3 is TGTGCCACGCTCCGGGACAGGGGATCCCATGGCTACACCTTC. The V gene is TRBV28, the J gene TRBJ1-2; 10 nucleotides agree with TRBD1. The CDR3 has 14 residues. With V trimmed by 10 bases and J by 6 bases, 11 bases remained unmatched. Germline CDR1 is MDHEN and CDR2 is SYDVKM.

This clone was picked up one time. The chain joins TRBV19 to TRBJ1-5; TRBD1 matches at 8 bases. Germline values: CDR1 LNHDA, CDR2 SQIVND (reference sequence). The CDR3 has 14 residues. V gave up 5 bases and J gave up 3 bases; unmatched junction bases: 3. The CDR3 coding sequence is TGTGCCAGTAGTCCGGACAGGGTCAATCAGCCCCAGCATTTT. Its translation: CASSPDRVNQPQHF.